Only a few counts were recorded for the clone carrying this TCR beta chain. Its antigen remains unknown. Time point reported: persistent/refractory GD, antithyroid drugs over 5 years with positive TRAb. TCR sequences were obtained from RNA taken from PBMCs. This entry is derived from a study of regulatory T cells in long-lasting Graves disease. Overall study findings and caveats: TRBV28, TRBJ1-2 and TRBJ2-5 emerged as the favored segments in persistent disease.

CDR3 length: 13 amino acids. Germline lookup yields CDR1 DFQATT and CDR2 SNEGSKA (reference sequence). V was clipped by 6 bases and J by 9 bases, with 18 bases between them. The TCR beta library used iRepertoire HTBI primers with Arm-PCR amplification of CDR3. MiXCR, run by TCRdb on the multiplex PCR reads, gives a single entry per CDR3 protein. This table has 650,000 to 700,000 distinct CDR3 sequences, approximately 29% appearing once. The chain is built from TRBV20-1 and TRBJ1-5; the D gene is possibly TRBD1 (5 bases). The sequence came from a female donor with Graves disease. The sample consisted of peripheral blood mononuclear cells (PBMCs), taken when the disease was refractory, from a patient treated with antithyroid drugs. The CDR3 DNA sequence: TGCAGTGCCAAGGACGGGCAAAGGGGGCCCCAGCATTTT. Its translation: CSAKDGQRGPQHF.